The rows below give T cell receptor beta chains drawn from one sample of a study of blood T cells in healthy people across ages. TCRdb passed the 5' RACE reads through MiXCR, listing each CDR3 protein once. The sample contains about 730,000 distinct CDR3 sequences, roughly 45% of which appear only once. Sequencing input: blood. The receptors derive from a woman aged 55-69 years in good health. CDR3s include the opening cysteine and the closing phenylalanine or tryptophan.

>TRBJ2-3|TRBV29-1|14
CSVERGSGTDTRYF
>TRBJ1-3|TRBV7-6|17
CASSPQGTGASGNTIYF
>TRBJ2-7|TRBV4-2|16
CASSQVGWSVPYEQYF
>TRBJ2-1|TRBV6-1|14
CASGTSLEYNEQFF
>TRBJ2-3|TRBV7-9|16
CASSSGLAGTTDTQYF
>TRBJ2-5|TRBV9|14
CASSSRGTRETQYF
>TRBJ2-5|TRBV12-3/TRBV12-4|13
CASTPGTEGTQYF
>TRBJ1-5|TRBV7-9|15
CASSLAEHSNQPQHF
>TRBJ1-2|TRBV28|14
CASSSGQSLSGYTF
>TRBJ2-1|TRBV11-3|15
CASSQGTEESNEQFF
>TRBJ1-5|TRBV7-2|14
CASSPSHGPQPQHF
>TRBJ2-5|TRBV20-1|13
CSARKTHQETQYF
>TRBJ2-7|TRBV27|15
CASRVTGGAYYEQYF
>TRBJ2-7|TRBV20-1|12
CSAETGSSEQYF
>TRBJ2-2|TRBV29-1|15
CSVGLAGEVAGELFF
>TRBJ2-6|TRBV5-1|20
CASSLADASGIRSGANVLTF
>TRBJ2-2|TRBV9|20
CASSVEGGWGGQGDTGELFF
>TRBJ2-3|TRBV15|16
CATSRGGAGSTDTQYF
>TRBJ2-3|TRBV7-2|16
CASNPQGQGNTDTQYF
>TRBJ2-1|TRBV12-3/TRBV12-4|11
CASSEGRTQFF